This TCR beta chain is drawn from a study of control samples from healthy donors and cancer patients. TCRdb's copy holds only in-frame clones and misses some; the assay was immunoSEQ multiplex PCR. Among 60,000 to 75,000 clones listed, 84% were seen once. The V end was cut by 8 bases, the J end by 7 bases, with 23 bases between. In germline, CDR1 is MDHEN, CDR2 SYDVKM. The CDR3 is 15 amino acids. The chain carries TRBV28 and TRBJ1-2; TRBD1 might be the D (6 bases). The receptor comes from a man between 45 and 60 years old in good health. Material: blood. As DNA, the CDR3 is TGTGCCAGCGATCGTCGGGGGGGCTTTAAGGGTGGCTACACCTTC. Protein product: CASDRRGGFKGGYTF.